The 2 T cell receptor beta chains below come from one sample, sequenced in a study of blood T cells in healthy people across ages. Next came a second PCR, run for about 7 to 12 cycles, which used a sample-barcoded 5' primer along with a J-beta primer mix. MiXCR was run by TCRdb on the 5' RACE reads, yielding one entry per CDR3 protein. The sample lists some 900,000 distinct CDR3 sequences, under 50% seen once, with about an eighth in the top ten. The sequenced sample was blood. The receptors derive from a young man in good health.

The CDR3 sequence is CASRSDGEKYGYTF. DNA for the CDR3: TGTGCCAGCAGATCCGACGGAGAGAAATATGGCTACACCTTC. The rearrangement joins TRBV14 to TRBJ1-2, with D unresolved. V was clipped by 6 bases and J by 5 bases, with 16 bases between them. The length of the CDR3 is 14 residues. Germline CDR1 reads SGHDN; CDR2 reads FVKESK.

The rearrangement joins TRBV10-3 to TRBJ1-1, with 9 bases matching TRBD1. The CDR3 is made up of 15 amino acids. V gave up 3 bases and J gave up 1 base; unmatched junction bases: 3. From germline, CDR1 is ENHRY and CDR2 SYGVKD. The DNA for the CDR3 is TGTGCCATCAGTGAAGGGACAGGGACGAACACTGAAGCTTTCTTT. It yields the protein CAISEGTGTNTEAFF.